The clone carrying this T cell receptor beta chain was counted only a few times. These data are taken from a study of blood T cells in healthy people across ages. Then a second PCR, running roughly 6 to 12 cycles, was carried out with a sample-barcoded 5' primer and a J-beta primer mix. TCRdb redid the calling of the 5' RACE reads with MiXCR, one entry per CDR3 protein. The sample has hundreds of thousands of distinct CDR3 sequences; roughly 58% are singletons. This CDR3 spans 18 amino acids. Per germline, CDR1 ENHRY and CDR2 SYGVKD. After removal of 0 bases from V and 4 bases from J, the junction contained 12 bases not matched to a gene.

Specimen: blood. This sequence joins TRBV10-3 and TRBJ2-3; 8 positions agree with TRBD2. The receptor comes from a man aged 60 to 69 in good health. Here the CDR3 reads CAISESRLVAGSADTQYF. The CDR3 nucleotides read TGTGCCATCAGTGAGTCCCGGTTGGTAGCGGGGTCTGCAGATACGCAGTATTTT.